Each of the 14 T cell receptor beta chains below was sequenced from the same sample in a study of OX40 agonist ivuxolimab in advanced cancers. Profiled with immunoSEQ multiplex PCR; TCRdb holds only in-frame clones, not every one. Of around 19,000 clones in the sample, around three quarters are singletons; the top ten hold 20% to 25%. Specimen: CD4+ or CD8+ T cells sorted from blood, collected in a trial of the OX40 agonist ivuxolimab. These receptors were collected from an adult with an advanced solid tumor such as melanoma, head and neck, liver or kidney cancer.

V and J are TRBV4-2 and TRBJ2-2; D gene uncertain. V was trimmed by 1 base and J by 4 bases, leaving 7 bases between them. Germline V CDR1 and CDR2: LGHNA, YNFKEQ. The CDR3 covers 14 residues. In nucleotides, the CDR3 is TGTGCCAGCAGCCAAGGGCAGTTCACCGGGGAGCTGTTTTTT. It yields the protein CASSQGQFTGELFF.

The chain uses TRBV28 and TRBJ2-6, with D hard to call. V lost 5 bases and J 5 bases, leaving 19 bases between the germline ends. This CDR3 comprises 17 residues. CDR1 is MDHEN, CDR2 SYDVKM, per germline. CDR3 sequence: CASSHLQTQSRANVLTF. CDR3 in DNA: TGTGCCAGCAGTCATTTGCAGACACAAAGTCGGGCCAACGTCCTGACTTTC.

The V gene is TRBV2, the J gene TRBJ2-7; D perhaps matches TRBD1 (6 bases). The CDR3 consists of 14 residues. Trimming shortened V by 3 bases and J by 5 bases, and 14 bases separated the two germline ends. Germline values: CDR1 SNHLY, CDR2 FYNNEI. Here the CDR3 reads CASSDGNRADEQYF. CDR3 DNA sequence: TGTGCCAGCAGTGACGGAAACAGGGCTGACGAGCAGTACTTC.

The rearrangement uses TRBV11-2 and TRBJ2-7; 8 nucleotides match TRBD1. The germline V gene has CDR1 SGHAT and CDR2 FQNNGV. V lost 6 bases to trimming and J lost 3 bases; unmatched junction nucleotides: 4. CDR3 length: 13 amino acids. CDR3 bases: TGTGCCAGCAGGGACAGGGTGGGCTACGAGCAGTACTTC. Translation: CASRDRVGYEQYF.

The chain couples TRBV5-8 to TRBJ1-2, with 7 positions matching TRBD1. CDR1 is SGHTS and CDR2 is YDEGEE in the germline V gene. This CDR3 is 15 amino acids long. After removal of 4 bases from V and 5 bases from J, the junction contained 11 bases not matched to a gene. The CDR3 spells CASSPLTGTRYGYTF. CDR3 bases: TGTGCCAGCAGCCCCTTGACAGGGACCCGATATGGCTACACCTTC.

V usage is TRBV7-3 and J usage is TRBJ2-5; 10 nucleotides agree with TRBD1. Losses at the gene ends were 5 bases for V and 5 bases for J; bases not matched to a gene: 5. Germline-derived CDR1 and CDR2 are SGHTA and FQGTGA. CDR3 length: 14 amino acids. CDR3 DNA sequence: TGTGCCAGCAGCGTGGACAGGGGGTGGGAGACCCAGTACTTC. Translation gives CASSVDRGWETQYF.

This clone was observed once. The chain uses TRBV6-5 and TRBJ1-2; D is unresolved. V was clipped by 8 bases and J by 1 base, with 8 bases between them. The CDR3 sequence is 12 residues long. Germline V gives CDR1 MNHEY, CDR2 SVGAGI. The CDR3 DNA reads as TGTGCCAGCTGGGTAATTAACTATGGCTACACCTTC. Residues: CASWVINYGYTF.

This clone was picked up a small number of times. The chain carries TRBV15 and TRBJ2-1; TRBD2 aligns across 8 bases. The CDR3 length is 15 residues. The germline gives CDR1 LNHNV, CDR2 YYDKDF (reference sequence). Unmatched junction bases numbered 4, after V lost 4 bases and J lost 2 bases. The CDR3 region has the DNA TGTGCCACCAGCACGGGGGGGGCGACCTACAATGAGCAGTTCTTC. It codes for CATSTGGATYNEQFF. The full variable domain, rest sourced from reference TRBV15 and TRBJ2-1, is DAMVIQNPRYQVTQFGKPVTLSCSQTLNHNVMYWYQQKSSQAPKLLFHYYDKDFNNEADTPDNFQSRRPNTSFCFLDIRSPGLGDTAMYLCATSTGGATYNEQFFGPGTRLTVL.

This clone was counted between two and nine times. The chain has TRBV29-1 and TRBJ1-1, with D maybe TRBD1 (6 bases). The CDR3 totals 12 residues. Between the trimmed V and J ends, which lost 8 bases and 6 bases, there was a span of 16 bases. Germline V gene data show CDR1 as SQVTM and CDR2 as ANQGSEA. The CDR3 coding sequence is TGCAGCTCCTTAGTGGACAGTTCTGAAGCTTTCTTT. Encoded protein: CSSLVDSSEAFF.

The CDR3 DNA is TGTGCCAGCAGTTACCCGACTAGCGGGGGGGCCGGAGAGTTCTTC. It specifies CASSYPTSGGAGEFF. The chain uses TRBV27 and TRBJ2-1; the match to TRBD2 covers 14 bases. The trim removed 4 bases at V and 14 bases at J, leaving 10 bases unmatched. Germline V gene data show CDR1 as MNHEY and CDR2 as SMNVEV (reference sequence). This CDR3 comprises 15 residues.

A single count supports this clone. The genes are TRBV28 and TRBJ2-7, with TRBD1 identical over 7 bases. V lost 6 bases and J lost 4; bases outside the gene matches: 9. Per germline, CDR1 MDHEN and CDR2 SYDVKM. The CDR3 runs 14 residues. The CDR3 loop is CASRNLQGVYEQYF. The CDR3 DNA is TGTGCCAGCAGAAACCTCCAGGGGGTATACGAGCAGTACTTC.

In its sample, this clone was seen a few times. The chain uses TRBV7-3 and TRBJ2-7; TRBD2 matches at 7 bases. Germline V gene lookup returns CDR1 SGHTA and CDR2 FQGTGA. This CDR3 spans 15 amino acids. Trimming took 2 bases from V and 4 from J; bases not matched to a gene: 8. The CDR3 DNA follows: TGTGCCAGCAGCTTATATGGGGGGGTCCGGTACGAGCAGTACTTC. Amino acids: CASSLYGGVRYEQYF.

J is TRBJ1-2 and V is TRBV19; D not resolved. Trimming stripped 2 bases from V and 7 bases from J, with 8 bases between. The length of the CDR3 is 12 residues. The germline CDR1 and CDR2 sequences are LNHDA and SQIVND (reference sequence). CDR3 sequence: CASSIPRSGYTF. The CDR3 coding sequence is TGTGCCAGTAGTATACCCAGATCTGGCTACACCTTC.

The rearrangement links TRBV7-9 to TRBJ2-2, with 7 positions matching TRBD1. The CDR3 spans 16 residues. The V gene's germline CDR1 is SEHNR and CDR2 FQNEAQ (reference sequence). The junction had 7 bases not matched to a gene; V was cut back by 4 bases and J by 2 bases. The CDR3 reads CASSSPGQQNTGELFF. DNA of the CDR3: TGTGCCAGCAGCTCCCCGGGACAGCAAAACACCGGGGAGCTGTTTTTT.